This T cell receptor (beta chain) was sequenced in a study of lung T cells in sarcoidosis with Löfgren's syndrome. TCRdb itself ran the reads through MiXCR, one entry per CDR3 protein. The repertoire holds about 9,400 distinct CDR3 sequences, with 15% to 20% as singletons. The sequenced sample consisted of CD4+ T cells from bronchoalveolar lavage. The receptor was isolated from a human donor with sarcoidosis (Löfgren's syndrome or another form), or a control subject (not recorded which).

DNA of the CDR3: TGTGCCAGCAGCTTGGTTGGGGGAGTGGGGGAGACCCAGTACTTC. Translation: CASSLVGGVGETQYF. The J gene is TRBJ2-5, the V gene TRBV5-6; D may be TRBD1 or TRBD2 (5 bases each). Trimming shortened V by 0 bases and J by 5 bases, and 14 bases separated the two germline ends. Germline values: CDR1 SGHDT, CDR2 YYEEEE. The CDR3 totals 15 residues. Looking up the rest from reference TRBV5-6 and TRBJ2-5 gives the full variable domain: DAGVTQSPTHLIKTRGQQVTLRCSPKSGHDTVSWYQQALGQGPQFIFQYYEEEERQRGNFPDRFSGHQFPNYSSELNVNALLLGDSALYLCASSLVGGVGETQYFGPGTRLLVL.